This T cell receptor beta chain was found in a study of cytomegalovirus exposure and HLA in healthy donors. In its sample, this clone was seen once. The CDR3 is 16 amino acids. V dropped 2 bases and J dropped 7; count of bases not matched to a gene: 9. Germline assignment: CDR1 MGHDK and CDR2 SYGVNS. Both 60 Vbeta primers and 13 Jbeta primers went into the PCR. Produced via immunoSEQ multiplex PCR; TCRdb's table is partial and in-frame only. Found here are 100,000 to 150,000 clones, just over 75% of them singletons; the top ten hold 1.8%. The TCR was taken from a woman aged 50 to 60 in good health and CMV-seronegative. Sequencing was performed on PBMCs. The chain carries TRBV25-1 and TRBJ2-1; 9 positions agree with TRBD2. CDR3 amino acids: CASSEAGGPGWNEQFF. For the CDR3, the DNA is TGTGCCAGCAGTGAAGCGGGAGGGCCAGGTTGGAATGAGCAGTTCTTC. Complete variable domain (other parts from reference TRBV25-1 and TRBJ2-1): EADIYQTPRYLVIGTGKKITLECSQTMGHDKMYWYQQDPGMELHLIHYSYGVNSTEKGDLSSESTVSRIRTEHFPLTLESARPSHTSQYLCASSEAGGPGWNEQFFGPGTRLTVL.